The sequence of this T cell receptor beta chain was determined in a study of T-cell memory formation after mild COVID-19. For the study at large: The TCR clusters were mostly specific to one donor.

Regarding the study as a whole: Pre-infection memory already had some responding clones, implying cross-reactive memory joined.

Germline CDR1 reads SGHTA; CDR2 reads FQGNSA. Trimming took 5 bases from V and 7 from J, leaving 12 bases between them. The CDR3 sequence is 14 residues long. MiXCR, run by TCRdb on the 5' RACE reads, gives a single entry per CDR3 protein. This table holds 390,000 or so distinct CDR3 sequences, approximately 15% found once. This clonotype showed up just a few times. Antigen: not known. Sequenced sample: PBMCs or a T cell subset sorted from them (not recorded which). This TCR came from a man aged 18 to 29 who had mild COVID-19 (a few samples of this study predate the infection). Cell type and time point are not known. The V and J genes are TRBV7-2 and TRBJ1-6, with D possibly TRBD1 on 5 matching bases. The DNA for the CDR3 is TGTGCCAGCAGCCAGGTCAGGGCAAATTCACCCCTCCACTTT. It yields the protein CASSQVRANSPLHF.